This is a list of T cell receptor beta chains from one sample in a study of a mutant IDH1 vaccine in newly diagnosed glioma. Measured with immunoSEQ multiplex PCR; TCRdb has only the in-frame clones, and not every one. The table lists fewer than 30,000 clones, less than 85% of them singletons, with 30% to 35% in the top ten. Their antigens remain unidentified. The sample here was PBMCs, taken from a glioma patient whose treatment included an IDH1 peptide vaccine. The receptors shown here come from a man aged 25-45 years with glioma. Both conserved end residues are part of each CDR3. Each record gives: D gene, clone size, J gene, V gene, CDR3 DNA, CDR3 protein. The D gene is left open where the match is weak. Not all rows give a size; the values are once, few, many and, for expanded clones, a class.

d_call: TRBD2
clone_size: few
j_call: TRBJ2-5
v_call: TRBV7-4
cdr3_nt: TGTGCCAGCAGCTCGAGACTAGCGGGAGTAATGGAGACCCAGTACTTC
cdr3_aa: CASSSRLAGVMETQYF

d_call: TRBD2
clone_size: NA
j_call: TRBJ2-1
v_call: TRBV5-4
cdr3_nt: TGTGCCAGCAGCCGAGCCGGGACTAGGAGCTCCTACAATGAGCAGTTCTTC
cdr3_aa: CASSRAGTRSSYNEQFF

d_call: NA
clone_size: NA
j_call: TRBJ2-3
v_call: TRBV29-1
cdr3_nt: TGCAGCGTTGTGGGGGGACCTGGAGGAGATACGCAGTATTTT
cdr3_aa: CSVVGGPGGDTQYF

d_call: NA
clone_size: NA
j_call: TRBJ1-3
v_call: TRBV7-9
cdr3_nt: TGTGCCAGCAGCTTAGTAAGGGGAAACACCATATATTTT
cdr3_aa: CASSLVRGNTIYF

d_call: NA
clone_size: NA
j_call: TRBJ1-2
v_call: TRBV9
cdr3_nt: TGTGCCAGCAGCGTAGGGCTGTCCGAGTATGGCTACACCTTC
cdr3_aa: CASSVGLSEYGYTF

d_call: NA
clone_size: NA
j_call: TRBJ1-2
v_call: TRBV7-9
cdr3_nt: TGTGCCAGCAGCAATCGACGTCTTGGGGACTATGGCTACACCTTC
cdr3_aa: CASSNRRLGDYGYTF

d_call: NA
clone_size: NA
j_call: TRBJ2-1
v_call: TRBV2
cdr3_nt: TGTGCCAGCAGTGAGAGGTCCGACCGGGGCCATGAGCAGTTCTTC
cdr3_aa: CASSERSDRGHEQFF

d_call: NA
clone_size: NA
j_call: TRBJ2-2
v_call: TRBV14
cdr3_nt: TGTGCCAGCAGCCAAGTTTCGCAAGGGGAGCTGTTTTTT
cdr3_aa: CASSQVSQGELFF

d_call: TRBD2
clone_size: NA
j_call: TRBJ2-2
v_call: TRBV10-3
cdr3_nt: TGTGCCATCAGCCAGGGACTAGCGGGAGGCGCGAACACCGGGGAGCTGTTTTTT
cdr3_aa: CAISQGLAGGANTGELFF

d_call: NA
clone_size: NA
j_call: TRBJ1-5
v_call: TRBV25-1
cdr3_nt: TGTGCCAGCAGTGATGGGCAGAGGGGGCAGCCCCAGCATTTT
cdr3_aa: CASSDGQRGQPQHF

d_call: NA
clone_size: NA
j_call: TRBJ1-1
v_call: TRBV19
cdr3_nt: TGTGCCAGTAGTATAGATCCTGCCCCCACTGAAGCTTTCTTT
cdr3_aa: CASSIDPAPTEAFF

d_call: NA
clone_size: NA
j_call: TRBJ1-3
v_call: TRBV19
cdr3_nt: TGTGCCAGCCGACAGCGCTCTGGAAACACCATATATTTT
cdr3_aa: CASRQRSGNTIYF

d_call: TRBD1
clone_size: NA
j_call: TRBJ1-2
v_call: TRBV6-1
cdr3_nt: TGTGCCAGCAGTGAATCGTTCGAGACAGGGACTAGCTACACCTTC
cdr3_aa: CASSESFETGTSYTF

d_call: NA
clone_size: NA
j_call: TRBJ2-2
v_call: TRBV10-3
cdr3_nt: TGTGCCATCCCTTGGGGTAACACCGGGGAGCTGTTTTTT
cdr3_aa: CAIPWGNTGELFF

d_call: TRBD2
clone_size: NA
j_call: TRBJ2-7
v_call: TRBV7-2
cdr3_nt: TGTGCCAGCAGCTCCCGGACTAGCGGGGGGGCCATGTCCTACGAGCAGTACTTC
cdr3_aa: CASSSRTSGGAMSYEQYF

d_call: NA
clone_size: NA
j_call: TRBJ2-4
v_call: TRBV5-1
cdr3_nt: TGCGCCAGCAGCTTGGATCCTGCCAAAAGCATTCAGTACTTC
cdr3_aa: CASSLDPAKSIQYF

d_call: TRBD1
clone_size: NA
j_call: TRBJ1-1
v_call: TRBV6-6
cdr3_nt: TGTGCCAGCACTTTACAGGGGGCCGGGAACACTGAAGCTTTCTTT
cdr3_aa: CASTLQGAGNTEAFF

d_call: NA
clone_size: NA
j_call: TRBJ2-2
v_call: TRBV6-1
cdr3_nt: TGTGCCAGCAGTGAACCCCGCAGGGACACCGGGGAGCTGTTTTTT
cdr3_aa: CASSEPRRDTGELFF

d_call: NA
clone_size: NA
j_call: TRBJ2-5
v_call: TRBV29-1
cdr3_nt: TGCAGCGTTGAAGTTACCGGTGCAGAGACCCAGTACTTC
cdr3_aa: CSVEVTGAETQYF

d_call: TRBD1
clone_size: NA
j_call: TRBJ1-2
v_call: TRBV4-3
cdr3_nt: TGCGCCAGCAGCCAAGATAGGGGACAGGGGATCTATGGCTACACCTTC
cdr3_aa: CASSQDRGQGIYGYTF

d_call: TRBD1
clone_size: NA
j_call: TRBJ1-1
v_call: TRBV6-5
cdr3_nt: TGTGCCAGCAGTTACTCGACAGGGGCTCTCGAAGCTTTCTTT
cdr3_aa: CASSYSTGALEAFF

d_call: NA
clone_size: once
j_call: TRBJ1-5
v_call: TRBV5-1
cdr3_nt: TGCGCCAGCAGCTTGTACGGATTGGGCAATCAGCCCCAGCATTTT
cdr3_aa: CASSLYGLGNQPQHF

d_call: NA
clone_size: NA
j_call: TRBJ2-3
v_call: TRBV7-2
cdr3_nt: TGTGCCAGCAGCTTAGCGGGGGGTAGAGCAGATACGCAGTATTTT
cdr3_aa: CASSLAGGRADTQYF

d_call: NA
clone_size: NA
j_call: TRBJ2-1
v_call: TRBV25-1
cdr3_nt: TGTGCCGTCCTCGACGGGCTATACAATGAGCAGTTCTTC
cdr3_aa: CAVLDGLYNEQFF

d_call: NA
clone_size: NA
j_call: TRBJ2-7
v_call: TRBV5-1
cdr3_nt: TGCGCCAGCAGCGCCGACAGGAGTTACGAGCAGTACTTC
cdr3_aa: CASSADRSYEQYF

d_call: TRBD1
clone_size: NA
j_call: TRBJ1-5
v_call: TRBV28
cdr3_nt: TGTGCCAGCAGTGTGGGACAGGGGAGGGTGCAGCCCCAGCATTTT
cdr3_aa: CASSVGQGRVQPQHF

d_call: TRBD1
clone_size: few
j_call: TRBJ1-5
v_call: TRBV9
cdr3_nt: TGTGCCAGCAGCGTAGGACAGGGGAGTGGTCAGCCCCAGCATTTT
cdr3_aa: CASSVGQGSGQPQHF

d_call: NA
clone_size: NA
j_call: TRBJ2-5
v_call: TRBV2
cdr3_nt: TGTGCCAGCAGTGCGGGACGGAGACAAGAGACCCAGTACTTC
cdr3_aa: CASSAGRRQETQYF

d_call: TRBD1
clone_size: few
j_call: TRBJ1-4
v_call: TRBV2
cdr3_nt: TGTGCCAGCAGTCCTGACAGGGGACGTAATGAAAAACTGTTTTTT
cdr3_aa: CASSPDRGRNEKLFF

d_call: NA
clone_size: NA
j_call: TRBJ2-7
v_call: TRBV7-8
cdr3_nt: TGTGCCAGCAGCGCGAACCCCCTCGGGCTAGCGAGCGAGCAGTACTTC
cdr3_aa: CASSANPLGLASEQYF

d_call: TRBD2
clone_size: once
j_call: TRBJ2-3
v_call: TRBV10-3
cdr3_nt: TGTGCCATCAGTTCCCGGGGGGATCTAGCGGGGGGTCCCTCAACAGATACGCAGTATTTT
cdr3_aa: CAISSRGDLAGGPSTDTQYF

d_call: NA
clone_size: NA
j_call: TRBJ1-2
v_call: TRBV27
cdr3_nt: TGTGCCAGCAGTTTGTTGGGGGGCTCTAACTATGGCTACACCTTC
cdr3_aa: CASSLLGGSNYGYTF

d_call: NA
clone_size: NA
j_call: TRBJ1-2
v_call: TRBV30
cdr3_nt: TGTGCCTGGAGTGACAGAGACTATGGCTACACCTTC
cdr3_aa: CAWSDRDYGYTF

d_call: NA
clone_size: NA
j_call: TRBJ1-2
v_call: TRBV19
cdr3_nt: TGTGCCAGTAGTCCTCGACAGCCGGCGGTCTATGGCTACACCTTC
cdr3_aa: CASSPRQPAVYGYTF

d_call: NA
clone_size: few
j_call: TRBJ1-1
v_call: TRBV7-6
cdr3_nt: TGTGCCAGCAGCTTAGCGCTGCGACAGAGCCTGTGGAACACTGAAGCTTTCTTT
cdr3_aa: CASSLALRQSLWNTEAFF

d_call: TRBD2
clone_size: NA
j_call: TRBJ2-7
v_call: TRBV18
cdr3_nt: TGTGCCAGCTCACCGACTAGCGGGGGCTCCTACGAGCAGTACTTC
cdr3_aa: CASSPTSGGSYEQYF

d_call: NA
clone_size: NA
j_call: TRBJ1-1
v_call: TRBV11-2
cdr3_nt: TGTGCCAGCAGCTTAGAACAGGGTGAAGCTTTCTTT
cdr3_aa: CASSLEQGEAFF

d_call: NA
clone_size: NA
j_call: TRBJ2-1
v_call: TRBV4-1
cdr3_nt: TGCGCCAGCAGCCAAGAAAGGGTAAAGGGATGGGATGAGCAGTTCTTC
cdr3_aa: CASSQERVKGWDEQFF

d_call: NA
clone_size: NA
j_call: TRBJ2-7
v_call: TRBV11-2
cdr3_nt: TGTGCCAGCAGCTTGGGTCGGGCGGGTAGCGAGCAGTACTTC
cdr3_aa: CASSLGRAGSEQYF